These T cell receptor beta chains were read from a single sample in a study of T cell changes during pregnancy in multiple sclerosis. The method was immunoSEQ multiplex PCR; TCRdb's version includes in-frame clones alone and lacks a portion of them. The repertoire has about 48,000 clones, 85% to 95% of them found once; the top ten carry more than 0.45%. The source material was CD4+ T cells from peripheral blood mononuclear cells, sampled in the first trimester of pregnancy. These receptors were taken from a female donor with multiple sclerosis, enrolled in a pregnancy study. Each CDR3 is given with its conserved first and last residue. D genes are given only for firm matches. Clone size, where shown, is once, few, many, or a class for clones that have expanded.

NA	14	NA	TRBV11-2	TRBJ1-2	TGTGCCAGCAGCTCCAGGGATTTCGACTATGGCTACACCTTC	CASSSRDFDYGYTF
NA	15	TRBD1	TRBV5-4	TRBJ1-2	TGTGCCAGCAGCTCGCGAAACGGACAGGACGATGGCTACACCTTC	CASSSRNGQDDGYTF
NA	15	TRBD2	TRBV19	TRBJ2-2	TGTGCCACCCGGGGGGACGCCCCGAACACCGGGGAGCTGTTTTTT	CATRGDAPNTGELFF
NA	16	TRBD1	TRBV19	TRBJ2-1	TGTGCCAGTAGTATCGGCGGAGACAGGGGGTTGGGTGAGCAGTTCTTC	CASSIGGDRGLGEQFF
NA	15	NA	TRBV19	TRBJ2-7	TGTGCCAGTAGTATACTAGGCAGTCGTAACTACGAGCAGTACTTC	CASSILGSRNYEQYF
once	15	TRBD1	TRBV10-3	TRBJ2-5	TGTGCCACCCGGGGACAGTGGGGAAACCAAGAGACCCAGTACTTC	CATRGQWGNQETQYF
NA	19	TRBD1	TRBV18	TRBJ2-6	TGTGCCAGCTCTCTGCTAACGGGACAGGGGGCGACTGGGGCCAACGTCCTGACTTTC	CASSLLTGQGATGANVLTF
few	12	NA	TRBV2	TRBJ1-6	TGTGCCAGCAGTGAAGACCAGTCACCCCTCCACTTT	CASSEDQSPLHF
once	14	TRBD1	TRBV6-1	TRBJ1-5	TGTGCCAGCAGTTTCGGGACAGGGGTTCAGCCCCAGCATTTT	CASSFGTGVQPQHF
NA	14	NA	TRBV5-5	TRBJ1-5	TGTGCCAGCAGCTTGGGCAGCGTTAATCAGCCCCAGCATTTT	CASSLGSVNQPQHF
NA	13	NA	TRBV6-1	TRBJ1-4	TGTGCCAGCAGGTCCTCAACTAATGAAAAACTGTTTTTT	CASRSSTNEKLFF
NA	15	NA	TRBV6-6	TRBJ1-2	TGTGCCAGCAGTTATATGGCCAGTCCTAACTATGGCTACACCTTC	CASSYMASPNYGYTF
NA	13	NA	TRBV5-1	TRBJ1-2	TGCGCCAGCAGCCTGGGGCGGCAATATGGCTACACCTTC	CASSLGRQYGYTF
NA	14	NA	TRBV6-6	TRBJ2-7	TGTGCCAGCAGTTACCGCCACGGAGGAAACGAGCAGTACTTC	CASSYRHGGNEQYF
NA	12	NA	TRBV13	TRBJ2-1	TGTGCCAGCAGCCCTAAACGGGGTGAGCAGTTCTTC	CASSPKRGEQFF
NA	13	NA	TRBV25-1	TRBJ1-3	TGTGCCAGCAGGGCCGGGAAGGGAAACACCATATATTTT	CASRAGKGNTIYF
NA	16	TRBD2	TRBV2	TRBJ2-5	TGTGCCAGCACCCAGGGGAGCGGGGGGGCCGCGGAGACCCAGTACTTC	CASTQGSGGAAETQYF
once	16	NA	TRBV11-2	TRBJ1-2	TGTGCCAGCAGCTCCATTAGAATTCAGGGGAACTATGGCTACACCTTC	CASSSIRIQGNYGYTF
NA	14	TRBD2	TRBV7-7	TRBJ2-5	TGTGCTACAGGCCCCAGCGGGGCAGAAGAGGCCCAGTACTTC	CATGPSGAEEAQYF
NA	18	NA	TRBV6-1	TRBJ1-1	TGTGCCAGCAGTGAAGGGATAACAGGGAACCAACGGGACACTGAAGCTTTCTTT	CASSEGITGNQRDTEAFF
NA	16	TRBD1	TRBV19	TRBJ1-6	TGTGCCAGTAGTATAGGGGACAGCTCCTATAATTCACCCCTCCACTTT	CASSIGDSSYNSPLHF
NA	15	TRBD1	TRBV6-1	TRBJ1-4	TGTGCCAGCAGTGTTTACGGGACAGGGAGGGAAAAACTGTTTTTT	CASSVYGTGREKLFF
NA	14	NA	TRBV5-6	TRBJ2-2	TGTGCCAGCGCCCCCCCAGGGGCCACCGGGGAGCTGTTTTTT	CASAPPGATGELFF
NA	15	TRBD1	TRBV6-6	TRBJ1-5	TGTGCCAGCAGAAAACAGGGGAACGGCAATCAGCCCCAGCATTTT	CASRKQGNGNQPQHF
NA	15	TRBD1	TRBV2	TRBJ1-1	TGTGCCAGCAGTGAAAGGCCAGGGGGGAACACTGAAGCTTTCTTT	CASSERPGGNTEAFF
NA	17	TRBD2	TRBV29-1	TRBJ2-3	TGCAGCCCACGACTGGGGACTAGCGGCTTTTACACAGATACGCAGTATTTT	CSPRLGTSGFYTDTQYF
once	18	TRBD2	TRBV13	TRBJ2-1	TGTGCCAGCAGCCAGGCCTGGGCGGGAGCGGGGTCCTACAATGAGCAGTTCTTC	CASSQAWAGAGSYNEQFF
NA	15	TRBD2	TRBV2	TRBJ2-4	TGTGCCAGCAGTACCTCTCGACTAGCGGAAAACATTCAGTACTTC	CASSTSRLAENIQYF
NA	12	NA	TRBV9	TRBJ1-2	TGTGCCAGCAGCCCCAACGGGTATGGCTACACCTTC	CASSPNGYGYTF
once	15	NA	TRBV5-4	TRBJ2-3	TGTGCCAGCAGCCCGGACAGTAGTAGTACAGATACGCAGTATTTT	CASSPDSSSTDTQYF
NA	15	TRBD1	TRBV5-6	TRBJ1-2	TGTGCCAGCAGCTTGAATCCGACAGGGAGTTATGGCTACACCTTC	CASSLNPTGSYGYTF
NA	16	NA	TRBV21-1	TRBJ2-2	TGTGCCAGCTGTGCTCCGACTAGCGGGGCGGGCGGGGAGCTGTTTTTT	CASCAPTSGAGGELFF
NA	13	NA	TRBV2	TRBJ1-2	TGTGCCAGCAGTGAAGTCCCTACCTATGGCTACACCTTC	CASSEVPTYGYTF
NA	16	NA	TRBV18	TRBJ1-5	TGTGCCAGCTCACCCTTAGCGGGAGGGAGCAATCAGCCCCAGCATTTT	CASSPLAGGSNQPQHF
NA	16	TRBD1	TRBV6-4	TRBJ2-1	TGTGCCAGCAGTGACTCCTCGACAGGGCCCTACAATGAGCAGTTCTTC	CASSDSSTGPYNEQFF